Below are 3 T cell receptor beta chains sequenced from a single sample in a study of T cells in Graves' hyperthyroidism and ophthalmopathy. Amplification targeted TCR beta CDR3 regions from RNA transcripts. Initially, a first-round RT-PCR of the TCR CDR3 employed the HTBI primer set. In TCRdb, the multiplex PCR reads were re-called with MiXCR into one record per CDR3 protein. The sample contains 92,000 or so distinct CDR3 sequences, around 50% of which appear only once. Sequenced material: blood. Every receptor here comes from a woman aged 40 to 50 with Graves' hyperthyroidism.

This clonotype came up many times. V and J are TRBV4-1 and TRBJ2-7; either TRBD1 or TRBD2 may supply D (5 bases each). V lost 3 bases and J lost 2, with 11 bases in between. Per the germline V gene, CDR1 is MGHRA and CDR2 is YSYEKL. This CDR3 is built from 14 residues. In nucleotides, the CDR3 is TGCGCCAGCAGCCAGGCTGGGGGAACCTACGAGCAGTACTTC. It translates to CASSQAGGTYEQYF.

This clonotype has just a few counts. The chain uses TRBV29-1 and TRBJ2-7; tentatively, D is TRBD2 (6 bases). V lost 5 bases to trimming and J lost 0 bases, with 14 bases between them. Germline V gene data show CDR1 as SQVTM and CDR2 as ANQGSEA. The CDR3 has 14 amino acids. For the CDR3, the DNA is TGCAGCGTTCGCGGGGACCCCAACTCCTACGAGCAGTACTTC. This encodes CSVRGDPNSYEQYF.

The gene calls are TRBV28 and TRBJ2-5, with 9 nucleotides matching TRBD1. The V segment lost 5 bases and the J segment 5 bases; nucleotides outside the gene matches: 9. The CDR3 length is 15 residues. CDR1 is MDHEN and CDR2 is SYDVKM in the germline V gene. The CDR3: CASSPRTGEEETQYF. CDR3 nucleotide sequence: TGTGCCAGCAGTCCCAGGACAGGGGAGGAGGAGACCCAGTACTTC.